Below are 28 T cell receptor beta chains sequenced from a single sample in a study of blood T cell repertoires in COVID-19. Only in-frame clones appear in the TCRdb table, and some are missing; sequencing was by immunoSEQ multiplex PCR. In the table there are under 250,000 clones, about 84% of which are singletons. The sequenced material came from peripheral blood. All receptors derive from an elderly woman with COVID-19, enrolled during active disease.

The J gene is TRBJ1-4, the V gene TRBV18; D not certain. The ends were cut back, 0 bases at V and 7 bases at J, with 12 bases in the middle. CDR3 length equals 15 residues. CDR1 and CDR2 from the germline V gene are KGHSH and LQKENI. The CDR3 sequence: CASSPPAIGSEKLFF. The CDR3 nucleotides read TGTGCCAGCTCACCACCGGCGATCGGGAGTGAAAAACTGTTTTTT.

The rearrangement joins TRBV5-5 to TRBJ1-1; 7 bases are shared with TRBD1. Unmatched junction bases numbered 7, after V lost 4 bases and J lost 1 base. CDR3 length: 15 residues. Germline V gene sequence: CDR1 SGHKS, CDR2 YYEKEE (reference sequence). CDR3 nucleotides: TGTGCCAGCAGCCGATACGACAGGGAGAACACTGAAGCTTTCTTT. Amino acid sequence: CASSRYDRENTEAFF.

About this clone: The same CDR3 is also encoded by other DNA sequences in this sample. The V gene is TRBV5-6, the J gene TRBJ2-3, with 10 bases matching TRBD2. The junction had 2 bases not matched to a gene; V was cut back by 2 bases and J by 2 bases. The CDR3 totals 15 residues. Germline values: CDR1 SGHDT, CDR2 YYEEEE. CDR3 nucleotides: TGTGCCAGCAGCTTACTAGCGGGGTCCACAGATACGCAGTATTTT. This gives the protein CASSLLAGSTDTQYF.

Concerning this clone itself: The junction does not match germline at one end; this may be a read error. The J gene is TRBJ1-2, the V gene TRBV24-1; D ambiguous. The CDR3 spans 14 residues. Germline-derived CDR1 and CDR2 are KGHDR and SFDVKD. This CDR3 reads CVTSDRREIYGYTF. In DNA form, the CDR3 reads TGTGTCACCAGTGATAGACGGGAGATCTATGGCTACACCTTC.

The rearrangement joins TRBV6-5 to TRBJ1-1, with 7 bases lining up with TRBD1. Germline lookup yields CDR1 MNHEY and CDR2 SVGAGI. The ends lost 4 bases at V and 0 bases at J; junction bases unmatched: 5. This CDR3 has 15 residues. CDR3 protein: CASSSGQTVNTEAFF. The CDR3 DNA follows: TGTGCCAGCAGTTCGGGACAGACGGTGAACACTGAAGCTTTCTTT.

This clone turned up a few times. This rearrangement joins TRBV19 to TRBJ1-4; 8 bases fit TRBD1. The CDR3 sequence is 15 residues long. V shed 6 bases and J 3 bases; nucleotides not matched to a gene: 6. Germline CDR1 and CDR2: LNHDA and SQIVND (reference sequence). The CDR3, as DNA: TGTGCCAGTAGAGACAGGGGTTACGCTAATGAAAAACTGTTTTTT. It yields the protein CASRDRGYANEKLFF.

This sequence joins TRBV2 and TRBJ1-1; D unclear. The CDR3 consists of 11 residues. Germline V gene data show CDR1 as SNHLY and CDR2 as FYNNEI. The germline V and J ends were trimmed by 5 bases and 4 bases, with 5 bases remaining between them. In DNA form, the CDR3 reads TGTGCCAGCAGTCTAGGCACTGAAGCTTTCTTT. Translated: CASSLGTEAFF. Full variable domain (remainder filled in from reference TRBV2 and TRBJ1-1): EPEVTQTPSHQVTQMGQEVILRCVPISNHLYFYWYRQILGQKVEFLVSFYNNEISEKSEIFDDQFSVERPDGSNFTLKIRSTKLEDSAMYFCASSLGTEAFFGQGTRLTVV.

The chain combines TRBV6-5 with TRBJ1-5, with 9 nucleotides matching TRBD1. From germline, CDR1 is MNHEY and CDR2 SVGAGI. Trimming removed 7 bases from V and 4 bases from J; junction bases left unmatched: 8. The CDR3 is 15 amino acids. CDR3 nucleotide sequence: TGTGCCAGCAAGTCCGGGACAGGGAATAATCAGCCCCAGCATTTT. Its translation: CASKSGTGNNQPQHF.

The chain recombines TRBV5-1 with TRBJ1-1; 7 positions match TRBD1. Trimming took 2 bases from V and 4 from J; bases not matched to a gene: 8. This CDR3 comprises 15 residues. CDR1 and CDR2 (germline): SGHRS, YFSETQ. CDR3 sequence reads: CASSFEQGSITEAFF. The DNA for the CDR3 is TGCGCCAGCAGCTTCGAACAGGGGTCTATCACTGAAGCTTTCTTT.

CDR3 nucleotides: TGTGCCAGCATCCACAGGGCTGGGGCCAACGTCCTGACTTTC. It encodes CASIHRAGANVLTF. V is TRBV7-9 and J is TRBJ2-6; weak D call: TRBD1 (6 bases). The germline V and J ends were trimmed by 7 bases and 2 bases, with 9 bases remaining between them. Germline lookup yields CDR1 SEHNR and CDR2 FQNEAQ (reference sequence). This CDR3 comprises 14 residues.

V is TRBV5-1 and J is TRBJ1-3; TRBD1 is a possible D gene (5 bases). The CDR3 extends over 16 amino acids. V was trimmed by 0 bases and J by 0 bases, leaving 10 bases between them. Germline loops: CDR1 SGHRS, CDR2 YFSETQ. The CDR3 is CASSLDGASSGNTIYF. CDR3 nucleotides: TGCGCCAGCAGCTTGGATGGGGCTAGCTCTGGAAACACCATATATTTT.

The chain combines TRBV5-1 with TRBJ1-6; maybe TRBD1 (5 bases). The CDR3 runs 16 residues. V lost 4 bases, J lost 6 bases, and 17 bases lay in between. CDR1 and CDR2 from the germline V gene are SGHRS and YFSETQ. In nucleotides, the CDR3 is TGCGCCAGCAGCCCTCAAGCGGGGGTTGGTAATTCACCCCTCCACTTT. This translates into CASSPQAGVGNSPLHF.

Regarding this clone: The junction departs from germline at one end; a sequencing error may be responsible. The rearrangement uses TRBV14 and TRBJ1-2; weak D call: TRBD1 (5 bases). The CDR3 length is 15 residues. From germline, CDR1 is SGHDN and CDR2 FVKESK. The CDR3 coding sequence is TGTGCCAGCAGCCAAGATTCCAGGGCAGGAACCAGAGAGGTCTTC. It specifies CASSQDSRAGTREVF. Using reference TRBV14 and TRBJ1-2 for the parts outside the CDR3, the full variable domain is EAGVTQFPSHSVIEKGQTVTLRCDPISGHDNLYWYRRVMGKEIKFLLHFVKESKQDESGMPNNRFLAERTGGTYSTLKVQPAELEDSGVYFCASSQDSRAGTREVFGSGTRLTVV.

The chain is built from TRBV28 and TRBJ1-2, with D maybe TRBD1 (6 bases). CDR3 length: 15 residues. V shed 5 bases and J shed 4 bases, with 17 bases lying between them. CDR1 and CDR2 from the germline V gene are MDHEN and SYDVKM. The CDR3 is CASSTTGNWGYGYTF. CDR3 DNA sequence: TGTGCCAGCAGTACGACAGGAAACTGGGGCTATGGCTACACCTTC.

This clone was seen only once. The genes are TRBV19 and TRBJ2-7; D is possibly TRBD2 (6 bases). CDR3 length equals 13 residues. Deletions cut 3 bases from V and 4 bases from J, with 10 bases between. Looked up from germline, CDR1 is LNHDA and CDR2 is SQIVND (reference sequence). For the CDR3, the DNA is TGTGCCAGTAGTATGGGCGGGGAGTACGAGCAGTACTTC. Translating gives CASSMGGEYEQYF.

The chain uses TRBV19 and TRBJ1-4, with D tentatively TRBD1 (5 bases). The CDR3 length is 13 residues. The germline CDR1 and CDR2 sequences are LNHDA and SQIVND (reference sequence). V lost 9 bases, J lost 5 bases, and 13 bases lay in between. The CDR3 region is CASHPTVNEKLFF. CDR3 DNA sequence: TGTGCCAGCCATCCGACAGTGAATGAAAAACTGTTTTTT. Variable domain in full (rest from reference TRBV19 and TRBJ1-4): DGGITQSPKYLFRKEGQNVTLSCEQNLNHDAMYWYRQDPGQGLRLIYYSQIVNDFQKGDIAEGYSVSREKKESFPLTVTSAQKNPTAFYLCASHPTVNEKLFFGSGTQLSVL.

This chain joins TRBV28 and TRBJ1-3; D possibly corresponds to TRBD1 (6 bases). CDR1 MDHEN and CDR2 SYDVKM come from the germline V gene. The V and J ends lost 8 bases and 0 bases respectively, with 17 bases between them. The CDR3 spans 16 residues. The DNA for the CDR3 is TGTGCCAGCTCACTGGGGGCCCAAAGCTCTGGAAACACCATATATTTT. It encodes CASSLGAQSSGNTIYF.

The CDR3 coding sequence is TGTGCCAGCAGTAAATTGGGCGGGGGGTATAACACCGGGGAGCTGTTTTTT. Translation: CASSKLGGGYNTGELFF. The V and J genes are TRBV2 and TRBJ2-2, with 8 bases matching TRBD2. This CDR3 spans 17 amino acids. V lost 5 bases and J lost 2; bases outside the gene matches: 10. Germline V gene lookup returns CDR1 SNHLY and CDR2 FYNNEI.

This clone was counted only a few times. Other DNA sequences in the sample encode the same CDR3. V and J are TRBV5-1 and TRBJ2-5; tentatively, D is TRBD1 (6 bases). From germline, CDR1 is SGHRS and CDR2 YFSETQ. CDR3 length: 13 residues. V was shortened by 5 bases and J by 0 bases, with 8 bases between the two germline ends. Here the CDR3 DNA reads TGCGCCAGCAGGCGGACAGACCAAGAGACCCAGTACTTC. Its protein is CASRRTDQETQYF.

The V and J genes are TRBV7-9 and TRBJ2-2; 7 nucleotides align to TRBD2. The CDR3 sequence is 17 residues long. The V and J ends lost 1 base and 5 bases, in that order; junction bases with no gene match: 10. Germline V gene sequence: CDR1 SEHNR, CDR2 FQNEAQ (reference sequence). The CDR3 bases are TGTGCCAGCAGCTTAGGTGTCGGGACTACTTTAACCGGGGAGCTGTTTTTT. It yields the protein CASSLGVGTTLTGELFF.

The gene calls are TRBV6-6 and TRBJ2-5, with 8 bases lining up with TRBD2. Unmatched junction bases numbered 6, after V lost 7 bases and J lost 5 bases. Germline assignment: CDR1 MNHNY and CDR2 SVGAGI (reference sequence). CDR3 size: 13 residues. The CDR3 nucleotides are TGTGCCAGCACACGGGGGGGACGGGAGACCCAGTACTTC. As protein: CASTRGGRETQYF.

The chain recombines TRBV28 with TRBJ1-2; 7 bases align to TRBD1. With 4 bases clipped from V and 8 bases from J, the junction kept 13 bases outside the gene matches. CDR1 is MDHEN, CDR2 SYDVKM, per germline. CDR3 length: 15 amino acids. The CDR3 DNA sequence: TGTGCCAGCAGTTCAGGGACAGTTGGCGTAAGGGGCTACACCTTC. Encoded protein: CASSSGTVGVRGYTF.

The genes are TRBV24-1 and TRBJ2-1, with D maybe TRBD2 (5 bases). This CDR3 region has 14 residues. CDR1 and CDR2 from the germline V gene are KGHDR and SFDVKD. Trimming cost V 4 bases and J 8 bases, with 14 bases left between them. The CDR3 region is CATSDRTRVDEQFF. Written as DNA, the CDR3 is TGTGCCACCAGTGACCGGACTCGCGTCGATGAGCAGTTCTTC.

J is TRBJ2-3 and V is TRBV28; D is perhaps TRBD2 (7 bases). The CDR3 covers 15 residues. V was trimmed by 1 base and J by 5 bases, leaving 13 bases between them. CDR1 and CDR2 from the germline V gene are MDHEN and SYDVKM. The CDR3 is CASSLFGGGGDTQYF. The DNA for the CDR3 is TGTGCCAGCAGTTTATTCGGCGGGGGCGGAGATACGCAGTATTTT.

V and J are TRBV24-1 and TRBJ2-3, with 8 bases lining up with TRBD1. CDR1 is KGHDR, CDR2 SFDVKD, per germline. The CDR3 is 15 amino acids. Trimming removed 2 bases from V and 7 bases from J; junction bases left unmatched: 7. Here the CDR3 reads CATSDWTNRGNTQYF. CDR3 nucleotides: TGTGCCACCAGTGATTGGACGAACAGGGGGAATACGCAGTATTTT.

The chain links TRBV3-1 (or the pseudogene TRBV3-2) to TRBJ1-1, with TRBD1 matching 10 bases. V lost 1 base, J lost 5 bases, and 1 base stayed unmatched. CDR1 is LGHDT, CDR2 YNNKEL, per germline (reference sequence). This CDR3 is built from 14 residues. CDR3 coding DNA: TGTGCCAGCAGCCAAGGGACAGGGGGGACTGAAGCTTTCTTT. This codes for CASSQGTGGTEAFF.

The chain uses TRBV19 and TRBJ1-1; TRBD1 aligns across 7 bases. The CDR3 has 16 amino acids. V shed 7 bases and J 2 bases; nucleotides not matched to a gene: 13. Per germline, CDR1 LNHDA and CDR2 SQIVND (reference sequence). DNA of the CDR3: TGTGCCAGTATCCCCCACGAGGGGGCAGGAAACACTGAAGCTTTCTTT. Amino acids: CASIPHEGAGNTEAFF.

The rearrangement uses TRBV29-1 and TRBJ2-1; 13 bases agree with TRBD2. V lost 5 bases and J lost 10; bases outside the gene matches: 11. Germline CDR1 SQVTM, CDR2 ANQGSEA. The CDR3 runs 15 residues. The CDR3 region is CSVKGGTSGAGEQFF. CDR3 nucleotide sequence: TGCAGCGTTAAAGGGGGGACTAGCGGGGCAGGAGAGCAGTTCTTC.